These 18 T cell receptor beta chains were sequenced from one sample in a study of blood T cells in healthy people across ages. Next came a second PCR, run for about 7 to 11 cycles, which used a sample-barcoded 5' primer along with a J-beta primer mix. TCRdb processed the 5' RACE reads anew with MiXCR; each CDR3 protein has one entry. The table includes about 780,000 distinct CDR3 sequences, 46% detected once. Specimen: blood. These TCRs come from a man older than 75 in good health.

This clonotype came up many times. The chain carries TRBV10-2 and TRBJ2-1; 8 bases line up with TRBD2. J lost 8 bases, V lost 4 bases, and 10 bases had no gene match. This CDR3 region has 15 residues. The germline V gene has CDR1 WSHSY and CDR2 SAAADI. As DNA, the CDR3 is TGCGCCAGCAGTGCGGACGGGAGGGCCGGTTATGAGCAGTTCTTC. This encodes CASSADGRAGYEQFF.

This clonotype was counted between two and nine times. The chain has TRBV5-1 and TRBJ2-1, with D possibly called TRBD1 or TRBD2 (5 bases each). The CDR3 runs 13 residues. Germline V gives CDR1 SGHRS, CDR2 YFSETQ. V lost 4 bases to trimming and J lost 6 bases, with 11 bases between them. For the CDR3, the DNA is TGCGCCAGCAGCCCGGGACCTCTCAATGAGCAGTTCTTC. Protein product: CASSPGPLNEQFF. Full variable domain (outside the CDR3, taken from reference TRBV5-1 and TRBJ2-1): KAGVTQTPRYLIKTRGQQVTLSCSPISGHRSVSWYQQTPGQGLQFLFEYFSETQRNKGNFPGRFSGRQFSNSRSEMNVSTLELGDSALYLCASSPGPLNEQFFGPGTRLTVL.

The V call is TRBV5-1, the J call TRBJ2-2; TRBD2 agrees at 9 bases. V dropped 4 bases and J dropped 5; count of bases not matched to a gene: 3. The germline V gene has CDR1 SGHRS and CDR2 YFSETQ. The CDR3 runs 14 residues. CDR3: CASSPSGITGELFF. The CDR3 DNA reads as TGCGCCAGCAGCCCTAGCGGGATTACCGGGGAGCTGTTTTTT. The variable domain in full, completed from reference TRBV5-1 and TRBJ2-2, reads KAGVTQTPRYLIKTRGQQVTLSCSPISGHRSVSWYQQTPGQGLQFLFEYFSETQRNKGNFPGRFSGRQFSNSRSEMNVSTLELGDSALYLCASSPSGITGELFFGEGSRLTVL.

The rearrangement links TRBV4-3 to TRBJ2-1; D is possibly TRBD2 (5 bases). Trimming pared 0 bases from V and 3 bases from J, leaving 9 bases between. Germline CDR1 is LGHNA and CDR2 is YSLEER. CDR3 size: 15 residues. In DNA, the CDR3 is TGCGCCAGCAGCCAAGATGATCGGGACTACAATGAGCAGTTCTTC. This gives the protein CASSQDDRDYNEQFF.

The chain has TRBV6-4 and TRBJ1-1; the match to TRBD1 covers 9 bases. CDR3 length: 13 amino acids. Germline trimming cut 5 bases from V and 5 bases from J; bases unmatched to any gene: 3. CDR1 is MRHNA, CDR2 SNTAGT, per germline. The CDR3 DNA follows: TGTGCCAGCAGTCGGACAGGGGAGACTGAAGCTTTCTTT. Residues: CASSRTGETEAFF.

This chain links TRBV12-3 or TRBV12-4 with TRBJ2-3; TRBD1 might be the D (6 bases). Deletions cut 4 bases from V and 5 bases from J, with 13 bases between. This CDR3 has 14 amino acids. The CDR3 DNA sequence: TGTGCCAGCAGTTCGTCCACAGGGAGAGATACGCAGTATTTT. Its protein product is CASSSSTGRDTQYF.

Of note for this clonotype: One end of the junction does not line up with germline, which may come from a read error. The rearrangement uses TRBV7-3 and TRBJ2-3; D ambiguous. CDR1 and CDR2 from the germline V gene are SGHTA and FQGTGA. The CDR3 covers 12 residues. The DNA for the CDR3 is TGTACCAGCAGCTTATTAGGAGATACGCAGTATTTT. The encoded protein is CTSSLLGDTQYF.

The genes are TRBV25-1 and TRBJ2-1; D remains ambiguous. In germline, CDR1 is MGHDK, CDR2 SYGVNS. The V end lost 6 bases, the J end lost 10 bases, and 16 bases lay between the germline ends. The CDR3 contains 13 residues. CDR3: CASRPSWTQEQFF. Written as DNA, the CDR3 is TGTGCCAGCAGACCCTCTTGGACCCAGGAGCAGTTCTTC.

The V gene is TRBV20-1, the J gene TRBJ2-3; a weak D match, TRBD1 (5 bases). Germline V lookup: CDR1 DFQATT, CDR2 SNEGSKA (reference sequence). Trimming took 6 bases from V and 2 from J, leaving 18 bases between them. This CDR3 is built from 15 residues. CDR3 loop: CSAPKGAADTDTQYF. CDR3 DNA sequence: TGCAGTGCCCCCAAAGGGGCGGCCGACACAGATACGCAGTATTTT.

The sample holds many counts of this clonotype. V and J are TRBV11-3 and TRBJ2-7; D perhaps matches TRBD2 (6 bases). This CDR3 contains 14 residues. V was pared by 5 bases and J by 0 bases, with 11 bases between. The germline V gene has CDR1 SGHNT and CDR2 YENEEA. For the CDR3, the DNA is TGTGCCAGCAGCGCCGGGACTTACTCCTACGAGCAGTACTTC. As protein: CASSAGTYSYEQYF.

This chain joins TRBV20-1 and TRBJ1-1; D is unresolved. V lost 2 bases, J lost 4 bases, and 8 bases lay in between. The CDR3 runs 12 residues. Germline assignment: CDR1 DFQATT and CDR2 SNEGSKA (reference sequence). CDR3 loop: CSARSGFTEAFF. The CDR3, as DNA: TGCAGTGCTAGATCGGGTTTCACTGAAGCTTTCTTT.

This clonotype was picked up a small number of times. The CDR3 nucleotides read TGTGCCAGCAGTGAATTCAGCGGGAGGGATCCCCAGTACTTC. Encoded protein: CASSEFSGRDPQYF. The chain links TRBV25-1 to TRBJ2-7; 10 nucleotides align to TRBD2. Germline CDR1 reads MGHDK; CDR2 reads SYGVNS. The CDR3 runs to 14 residues. V shed 1 base and J 10 bases; nucleotides not matched to a gene: 7.

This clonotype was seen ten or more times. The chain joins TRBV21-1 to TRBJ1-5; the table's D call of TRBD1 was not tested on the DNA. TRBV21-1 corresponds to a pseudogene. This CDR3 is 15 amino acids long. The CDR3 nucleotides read TGTGCCAGCAGGACACAGGGGATGAGAGGTCAGCCCCAGCATTTT. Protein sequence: CASRTQGMRGQPQHF.

The CDR3 sequence is CASSFRGRFSETQYF. Here the CDR3 DNA reads TGTGCCAGCAGTTTCAGGGGACGGTTTTCAGAGACCCAGTACTTC. The J gene is TRBJ2-5, the V gene TRBV28; possible D gene TRBD1, 6 bases. There are 15 residues in the CDR3. The V gene lost 3 bases and the J gene lost 4 bases, with 15 bases spanning the gap. CDR1 is MDHEN and CDR2 is SYDVKM in the germline V gene.

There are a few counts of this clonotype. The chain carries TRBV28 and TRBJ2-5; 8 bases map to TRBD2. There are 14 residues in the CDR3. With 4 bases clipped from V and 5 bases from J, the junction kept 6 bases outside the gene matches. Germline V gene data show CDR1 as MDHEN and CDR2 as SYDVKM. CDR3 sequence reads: CASSYPGGTETQYF. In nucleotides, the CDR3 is TGTGCCAGCAGTTACCCGGGAGGGACGGAGACCCAGTACTTC.

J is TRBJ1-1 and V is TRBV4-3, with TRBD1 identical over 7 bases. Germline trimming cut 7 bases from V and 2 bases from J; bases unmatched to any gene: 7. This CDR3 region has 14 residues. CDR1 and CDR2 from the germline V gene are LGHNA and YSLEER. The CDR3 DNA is TGCGCCAGCACCCTACAGGGGACAAACACTGAAGCTTTCTTT. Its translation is CASTLQGTNTEAFF.

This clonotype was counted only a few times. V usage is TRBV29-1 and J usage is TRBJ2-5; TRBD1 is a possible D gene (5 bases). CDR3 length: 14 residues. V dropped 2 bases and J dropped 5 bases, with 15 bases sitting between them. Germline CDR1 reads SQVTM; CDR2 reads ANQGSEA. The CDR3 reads CSVEFTGSRETQYF. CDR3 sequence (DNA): TGCAGCGTTGAATTTACAGGTTCCCGGGAGACCCAGTACTTC.

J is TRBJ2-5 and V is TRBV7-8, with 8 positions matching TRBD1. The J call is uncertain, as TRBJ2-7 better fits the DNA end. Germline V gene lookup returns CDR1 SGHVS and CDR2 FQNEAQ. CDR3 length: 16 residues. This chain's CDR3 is CASSNEEQGAENEQYF. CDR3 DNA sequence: TGTGCCAGCTCCAATGAAGAGCAGGGGGCTGAAAACGAGCAGTACTTC.